These 32 T cell receptor beta chains share one sample of origin, sequenced in a study of CD8 T cells in Susac syndrome. With random hexamers, reverse transcription was performed on about 0.5 to 1 ug of RNA. TCRdb used MiXCR to reprocess the immunoSEQ multiplex PCR reads, holding one entry per CDR3 protein. The sample lists around 300,000 distinct CDR3 sequences, 75% to 85% occurring once. The specimen was CD8+ T cells from PBMCs. These receptors were taken from a human donor with multiple sclerosis.

The chain couples TRBV12-3 or TRBV12-4 to TRBJ2-7; D assignment may be TRBD1 or TRBD2 (6 bases each). The V end lost 6 bases, the J end lost 5 bases, and 14 bases lay between the germline ends. This CDR3 is built from 13 residues. Here the CDR3 reads CASRLGGWDEQYF. CDR3 DNA sequence: TGTGCCAGCAGACTCGGGGGCTGGGACGAGCAGTACTTC.

This chain uses TRBV4-3 with TRBJ2-7; 8 bases are a match to TRBD1. This CDR3 is built from 16 residues. With 0 bases clipped from V and 6 bases from J, the junction kept 10 bases outside the gene matches. CDR1 and CDR2 from the germline V gene are LGHNA and YSLEER. The CDR3 sequence is CASSQDVRTGRREQYF. CDR3 nucleotide sequence: TGCGCCAGCAGCCAAGACGTACGGACAGGGCGGCGCGAGCAGTACTTC.

The rearrangement uses TRBV25-1 and TRBJ2-2; TRBD2 matches at 12 bases. The CDR3 is 19 amino acids. V was clipped by 3 bases and J by 2 bases; unmatched bases: 10. Germline values: CDR1 MGHDK, CDR2 SYGVNS. In nucleotides, the CDR3 is TGTGCCAGCAGTGATCGGCGGCTAGCGGGAGGGTACAACACCGGGGAGCTGTTTTTT. Protein: CASSDRRLAGGYNTGELFF.

This chain uses TRBV28 with TRBJ2-7; 14 bases are a match to TRBD2. V shed 3 bases and J 3 bases; nucleotides not matched to a gene: 1. This CDR3 spans 15 amino acids. The germline V gene encodes CDR1 MDHEN and CDR2 SYDVKM. The CDR3 region is CASSLGLAGDYEQYF. The CDR3 DNA reads as TGTGCCAGCAGTTTGGGACTAGCGGGAGACTACGAGCAGTACTTC.

In this sample, this clonotype turned up once. The chain joins TRBV12-3 or TRBV12-4 to TRBJ1-5; D is uncertain. V was cut by 6 bases and J by 1 base, with 7 bases left in between. This CDR3 has 13 residues. The CDR3 region has the DNA TGTGCCAGCAGACGGTGGAGCAATCAGCCCCAGCATTTT. Translated: CASRRWSNQPQHF.

The chain employs TRBV5-1 and TRBJ2-1, with TRBD2 identical over 8 bases. The J segment lost 4 bases and the V segment lost 6 bases, leaving 12 bases of the junction unmatched. The length of the CDR3 is 16 residues. Germline lookup yields CDR1 SGHRS and CDR2 YFSETQ. The DNA for the CDR3 is TGCGCCAGCATCGGGGGTAGCGGGGATATTTACAATGAGCAGTTCTTC. This gives the protein CASIGGSGDIYNEQFF.

Details on this clonotype: Relative to the germline gene, one junction end is altered; a read error may explain this. The V gene is TRBV6-1, the J gene TRBJ2-5, with 9 bases identical to TRBD1. Germline V gene lookup returns CDR1 MNHNS and CDR2 SASEGT. The CDR3 loop spans 16 amino acids. The CDR3 bases are TGTGCCGGCAGGTCCGAATTCGGACAGGGGAGAGAGACCCAGTACTTC. Translating gives CAGRSEFGQGRETQYF.

J is TRBJ2-7 and V is TRBV12-3 or TRBV12-4; 7 nucleotides align to TRBD2. The CDR3 is 15 residues long. J lost 0 bases, V lost 5 bases, and 7 bases had no gene match. This CDR3 reads CASSPSGASSYEQYF. The CDR3 DNA reads TGTGCCAGCAGTCCCAGCGGGGCCTCCTCCTACGAGCAGTACTTC.

The rearrangement joins TRBV2 to TRBJ2-3; D possibly corresponds to TRBD2 (6 bases). CDR1 is SNHLY and CDR2 is FYNNEI in the germline V gene. Trimming stripped 3 bases from V and 1 base from J, with 23 bases between. CDR3 length: 19 amino acids. The CDR3, as DNA: TGTGCCAGCAGTGACGGGGAGGAGGTAGCGGAAGTGGGCACAGATACGCAGTATTTT. Translated: CASSDGEEVAEVGTDTQYF.

This chain joins TRBV5-1 and TRBJ2-1, with 7 bases identical to TRBD2. The CDR3 is 14 residues long. With V trimmed by 3 bases and J by 7 bases, 7 bases remained unmatched. Germline CDR1 SGHRS, CDR2 YFSETQ. The CDR3 loop reads CASSYSGTTNEQFF. The CDR3 DNA reads TGCGCCAGCAGCTATTCCGGGACTACAAATGAGCAGTTCTTC.

A few counts support this clonotype. This chain connects TRBV5-4 to TRBJ1-1; no firm D call. V shed 7 bases and J shed 2 bases, with 9 bases lying between them. The CDR3 runs 12 residues. CDR1 is SGHNT and CDR2 is YYREEE in the germline V gene (reference sequence). The CDR3 DNA reads TGTGCCAGCTCCTCTACCAACACTGAAGCTTTCTTT. Its translation: CASSSTNTEAFF.

The chain joins TRBV7-9 to TRBJ2-5, with D unclear. Germline CDR1 and CDR2: SEHNR and FQNEAQ (reference sequence). The CDR3 has 12 amino acids. Trimming cost V 0 bases and J 5 bases, with 4 bases left between them. The chain's CDR3 is CASSLASETQYF. The DNA for the CDR3 is TGTGCCAGCAGCTTAGCGAGCGAGACCCAGTACTTC.

This chain links TRBV3-1 with TRBJ2-2; 9 nucleotides agree with TRBD1. Germline CDR1 and CDR2: LGHDT and YNNKEL (reference sequence). The CDR3 runs 19 residues. The V gene end was trimmed by 0 bases and the J gene end by 0 bases; junction bases not matched to a gene: 8. The CDR3 coding sequence is TGTGCCAGCAGCCAAGAGACAGGGGGGACCTCTCCGAACACCGGGGAGCTGTTTTTT. Its translation is CASSQETGGTSPNTGELFF.

The genes are TRBV4-3 and TRBJ2-3; no clear D. CDR3 size: 19 residues. Germline V lookup: CDR1 LGHNA, CDR2 YSLEER. V was trimmed by 4 bases and J by 2 bases, leaving 25 bases between them. The CDR3 is CASSPTGFIRVGYTDTQYF. Written as DNA, the CDR3 is TGCGCCAGCAGCCCAACCGGGTTTATTCGAGTCGGATACACAGATACGCAGTATTTT.

The rearrangement joins TRBV6-2 or TRBV6-3 to TRBJ1-1; D gene unclear. Germline V gives CDR1 MNHEY, CDR2 SVGEGT. Trimming cost V 1 base and J 4 bases, with 10 bases left between them. CDR3 length: 14 amino acids. For the CDR3, the DNA is TGTGCCAGCAGTTACTGGGCCGGAGGCACTGAAGCTTTCTTT. Translation gives CASSYWAGGTEAFF.

The V and J genes are TRBV7-9 and TRBJ2-1; D perhaps matches TRBD2 (5 bases). V dropped 2 bases and J dropped 0 bases, with 8 bases sitting between them. Germline V lookup: CDR1 SEHNR, CDR2 FQNEAQ (reference sequence). The CDR3 extends over 15 amino acids. DNA of the CDR3: TGTGCCAGCAGCTTATCTGCGGGCTCCTACAATGAGCAGTTCTTC. Translating it yields CASSLSAGSYNEQFF.

This chain connects TRBV6-2 or TRBV6-3 to TRBJ2-5; 9 bases map to TRBD2. The germline V gene has CDR1 MNHEY and CDR2 SVGEGT. The CDR3 length is 20 residues. The J segment lost 5 bases and the V segment lost 0 bases, leaving 19 bases of the junction unmatched. CDR3 sequence reads: CASSYSTTSWTSASPETQYF. CDR3 in DNA: TGTGCCAGCAGTTACTCCACGACCTCTTGGACTAGCGCCTCCCCGGAGACCCAGTACTTC.

The chain joins TRBV6-2 or TRBV6-3 to TRBJ2-1; 8 bases agree with TRBD2. The J segment lost 9 bases and the V segment lost 5 bases, leaving 6 bases of the junction unmatched. This CDR3 comprises 13 residues. Germline V gives CDR1 MNHEY, CDR2 SVGEGT. The DNA for the CDR3 is TGTGCCAGCAGTCTCGGACTAGCCCCTGAGCAGTTCTTC. It yields the protein CASSLGLAPEQFF.

J is TRBJ1-4 and V is TRBV6-6; D gene unclear. CDR1 is MNHNY, CDR2 SVGAGI, per germline (reference sequence). The CDR3 contains 16 residues. V shed 1 base and J shed 4 bases, with 13 bases lying between them. The CDR3 reads CASSYLAGGLNEKLFF. As DNA, the CDR3 is TGTGCCAGCAGTTACTTGGCGGGTGGGCTTAATGAAAAACTGTTTTTT.

This clonotype was detected only once. This chain uses TRBV7-9 with TRBJ2-7; either TRBD1 or TRBD2 may fit D (5 bases each). The CDR3 covers 15 residues. Trimming took 1 base from V and 4 from J, leaving 14 bases between them. Germline CDR1 reads SEHNR; CDR2 reads FQNEAQ (reference sequence). This chain's CDR3 is CASSLVGAYSYEQYF. Here the CDR3 DNA reads TGTGCCAGCAGCTTAGTCGGGGCATACTCGTACGAGCAGTACTTC.

The rearrangement uses TRBV9 and TRBJ2-1, with TRBD1 as a possible D gene (6 bases). Germline V gene sequence: CDR1 SGDLS, CDR2 YYNGEE. Deletions cut 3 bases from V and 4 bases from J, with 17 bases between. This CDR3 has 16 residues. For the CDR3, the DNA is TGTGCCAGCAGCGGGACCCAGGGGTACAGTTACAATGAGCAGTTCTTC. It translates to CASSGTQGYSYNEQFF.

The chain links TRBV27 to TRBJ1-1, with 8 bases matching TRBD1. CDR3 length equals 13 residues. J gave up 7 bases and V 6 bases, and 7 bases lay outside the gene matches. Germline V gene lookup returns CDR1 MNHEY and CDR2 SMNVEV (reference sequence). CDR3 DNA sequence: TGTGCCAGCAGAACCGGACAGGGCTATGAAGCTTTCTTT. Translated: CASRTGQGYEAFF.

The rearrangement links TRBV14 to TRBJ2-1; a weak D match, TRBD1 (6 bases). The germline CDR1 and CDR2 sequences are SGHDN and FVKESK. The CDR3 loop spans 16 amino acids. Trimming pared 2 bases from V and 0 bases from J, leaving 11 bases between. In nucleotides, the CDR3 is TGTGCCAGCAGCCAATGGGGACAAAGCTCCTACAATGAGCAGTTCTTC. Protein product: CASSQWGQSSYNEQFF.

This chain links TRBV6-6 with TRBJ2-7, with D possibly being TRBD2 (6 bases). This CDR3 region has 15 residues. Germline V lookup: CDR1 MNHNY, CDR2 SVGAGI (reference sequence). V was trimmed by 6 bases and J by 4 bases, leaving 19 bases between them. CDR3 region: CASSPSPPGDYEQYF. As DNA, the CDR3 is TGTGCCAGCAGCCCAAGTCCCCCGGGGGATTACGAGCAGTACTTC.

V is TRBV6-1 and J is TRBJ2-3, with D unresolved. Germline values: CDR1 MNHNS, CDR2 SASEGT. This CDR3 has 13 amino acids. V was pared by 3 bases and J by 0 bases, with 4 bases between. This chain's CDR3 is CASSDRSTDTQYF. The CDR3 nucleotides read TGTGCCAGCAGTGATAGAAGCACAGATACGCAGTATTTT.

This clonotype was seen a handful of times. This chain uses TRBV6-2 or TRBV6-3 with TRBJ2-2; possibly TRBD1 or TRBD2 for D (7 bases each). Looked up from germline, CDR1 is MNHEY and CDR2 is SVGEGT. Trimming removed 8 bases from V and 0 bases from J, with 10 bases in between. The CDR3 covers 14 residues. CDR3 coding DNA: TGTGCCAGCGCAGGGGGGGCGAACACCGGGGAGCTGTTTTTT. This gives the protein CASAGGANTGELFF.

The rearrangement joins TRBV27 to TRBJ2-1; D might be TRBD1 (6 bases). The V and J ends lost 5 bases and 4 bases respectively, with 15 bases between them. The CDR3 length is 15 residues. Looked up from germline, CDR1 is MNHEY and CDR2 is SMNVEV (reference sequence). The CDR3 spells CASSLHLGQYNEQFF. The DNA of the CDR3 is TGTGCCAGCAGTCTACACCTCGGACAGTACAATGAGCAGTTCTTC.

This chain joins TRBV6-1 and TRBJ1-1; possible D gene TRBD1, 5 bases. V was trimmed by 5 bases and J by 0 bases, leaving 13 bases between them. From germline, CDR1 is MNHNS and CDR2 SASEGT. The CDR3 runs 15 residues. The CDR3 bases are TGTGCCAGCAGTACGGGCGGGGGAATGAACACTGAAGCTTTCTTT. This encodes CASSTGGGMNTEAFF.

The genes are TRBV20-1 and TRBJ1-5, with 11 bases that match TRBD1. The CDR3 loop spans 14 amino acids. CDR1 DFQATT and CDR2 SNEGSKA come from the germline V gene (reference sequence). V gave up 6 bases and J gave up 6 bases; unmatched junction bases: 7. CDR3 sequence reads: CSASGTGGSQPQHF. The CDR3 coding sequence is TGCAGTGCGAGCGGGACAGGGGGTAGTCAGCCCCAGCATTTT.

This clonotype was seen more than once but under ten times. The genes are TRBV13 and TRBJ2-3; 9 bases agree with TRBD2. The CDR3 has 15 amino acids. CDR1 is PRHDT, CDR2 FYEKMQ, per germline (reference sequence). The trim removed 2 bases at V and 9 bases at J, leaving 9 bases unmatched. This CDR3 reads CASSLRLAGARTQYF. CDR3 in DNA: TGTGCCAGCAGCTTAAGGTTAGCGGGAGCTCGAACGCAGTATTTT. The full variable domain, its missing parts supplied by reference TRBV13 and TRBJ2-3, is AAGVIQSPRHLIKEKRETATLKCYPIPRHDTVYWYQQGPGQDPQFLISFYEKMQSDKGSIPDRFSAQQFSDYHSELNMSSLELGDSALYFCASSLRLAGARTQYFGPGTRLTVL.

V usage is TRBV12-3 or TRBV12-4 and J usage is TRBJ1-1; a possible D gene is TRBD1 (5 bases). V was clipped by 6 bases and J by 7 bases, with 18 bases between them. The CDR3 contains 14 residues. CDR3 bases: TGTGCCAGCAGGGTGGGAGAGGGGTCCCTTGAAGCTTTCTTT. Protein sequence: CASRVGEGSLEAFF.

This sequence joins TRBV27 and TRBJ2-7, with 10 bases aligning to TRBD2. Trimming removed 6 bases from V and 2 bases from J; junction bases left unmatched: 7. Germline values: CDR1 MNHEY, CDR2 SMNVEV (reference sequence). This CDR3 is built from 15 residues. The CDR3 loop reads CASSPTSGAPYEQYF. DNA for the CDR3: TGTGCCAGCAGCCCTACTAGCGGGGCCCCCTACGAGCAGTACTTC.